The rows below give T cell receptor beta chains drawn from one sample of a study of blood T cell repertoires in COVID-19. Sequenced by immunoSEQ multiplex PCR; TCRdb stores in-frame clones only, minus some. The repertoire has hundreds of thousands of clones, 80% to 90% of them found once; the top ten carry roughly 0.99%. Sequenced input: PBMCs or T cells enriched from blood (not recorded which). The source of these receptors is a man younger than 35 who had recovered from COVID-19. The CDR3 runs from the conserved cysteine through the conserved F or W. D genes are given only for firm matches.

TRBV19	TRBJ2-7	14	TRBD2	CASSITSGPYEQYF	TGTGCCAGTAGTATTACTAGCGGCCCCTACGAGCAGTACTTC
TRBV6-5	TRBJ1-1	11	-	CASSRGSEAFF	TGTGCCAGCAGCAGGGGTTCCGAAGCTTTCTTT
TRBV19	TRBJ2-2	15	-	CASSIAGEVTGELFF	TGTGCCAGTAGTATAGCGGGAGAAGTCACCGGGGAGCTGTTTTTT
TRBV11-3	TRBJ2-3	17	TRBD2	CASSFGTSGASTDTQYF	TGTGCCAGCAGCTTCGGGACTAGCGGGGCGAGCACAGATACGCAGTATTTT
TRBV5-1	TRBJ2-5	16	-	CASSLEGAPQRGTQYF	TGCGCCAGCAGCTTGGAGGGAGCCCCTCAACGGGGGACCCAGTACTTC
TRBV19	TRBJ1-3	15	-	CASSTQGLLGNTIYF	TGTGCCAGTAGTACACAGGGTCTTCTTGGAAACACCATATATTTT
TRBV7-2	TRBJ2-1	16	TRBD1	CASSFRQGARLNEQFF	TGTGCCAGCAGCTTCCGACAGGGGGCCCGCTTGAATGAGCAGTTCTTC
TRBV7-6	TRBJ1-2	15	-	CASSLSTDPSTGYTF	TGTGCCAGCAGCTTATCGACAGATCCTAGTACTGGCTACACCTTC
TRBV7-2	TRBJ2-5	16	-	CASSLGIPYRQETQYF	TGTGCCAGCAGCTTAGGTATTCCCTACCGACAAGAGACCCAGTACTTC
TRBV6-5	TRBJ2-7	14	-	CASSLSGNPYEQYF	TGTGCCAGCAGTTTATCCGGGAACCCCTACGAGCAGTACTTC
TRBV29-1	TRBJ2-3	13	TRBD2	CSTKTSSTDTQYF	TGCAGCACGAAGACTAGCAGCACAGATACGCAGTATTTT